This record concerns one T cell receptor beta chain sequence. Its target is unknown. These data originate in a study of OX40 agonist ivuxolimab in advanced cancers. For the study at large: Head and neck, renal cell, melanoma or hepatocellular carcinoma were the cancers that dose-escalation patients had. General study findings and limits: Low normalized clonal expansion also occurred in some nonresponding patients.

CDR3 length: 15 residues. Looked up from germline, CDR1 is MGHRA and CDR2 is YSYEKL. Trimming cost V 4 bases and J 7 bases; bases outside gene matches: 5. Patients with autoimmune history or systemic immunosuppression were excluded. TCRdb's table, derived via immunoSEQ multiplex PCR, lists solely in-frame clones and lacks some. The repertoire includes 65,000 to 95,000 clones, more than 80% of them detected once, and 9% to 10% sits in the top ten. The rearrangement links TRBV4-1 to TRBJ2-1; 12 nucleotides align to TRBD2. The TCR sequence derives from an adult with an advanced solid tumor such as melanoma, head and neck, liver or kidney cancer. Specimen: CD4+ or CD8+ T cells sorted from blood, collected in a trial of the OX40 agonist ivuxolimab. CDR3 nucleotide sequence: TGCGCCAGCAGCCCCCTAGCGGGAGGGGGGAATGAGCAGTTCTTC. Protein: CASSPLAGGGNEQFF.